The 9 T cell receptor beta chains listed next were all sequenced from one sample in a study of cytomegalovirus exposure and HLA in healthy donors. The PCR used 60 Vbeta and 13 Jbeta primers. The protocol was immunoSEQ multiplex PCR, while the TCRdb copy is restricted to in-frame clones and leaves out a portion. The sample includes about 250,000 clones, about 80% of them seen just once. The sequenced material came from PBMCs. Receptors originate from a girl aged 2 to 10 in good health and CMV-seronegative.

The chain employs TRBV2 and TRBJ2-2, with D tentatively TRBD2 (6 bases). Between the trimmed V and J ends, which lost 7 bases and 1 base, there was a span of 13 bases. Germline V gene sequence: CDR1 SNHLY, CDR2 FYNNEI. This CDR3 contains 15 residues. The CDR3 here is CASMEDYRNTGELFF. The CDR3 nucleotides read TGTGCCAGCATGGAGGACTACAGGAACACCGGGGAGCTGTTTTTT.

This rearrangement joins TRBV27 to TRBJ2-1; 9 bases agree with TRBD2. The V segment lost 0 bases and the J segment 7 bases; nucleotides outside the gene matches: 10. The CDR3 contains 17 residues. Germline V gene lookup returns CDR1 MNHEY and CDR2 SMNVEV (reference sequence). CDR3 amino acids: CASSLSWAGGPVNEQFF. The CDR3 nucleotides read TGTGCCAGCAGTTTATCGTGGGCGGGAGGGCCGGTTAATGAGCAGTTCTTC.

The chain links TRBV5-1 to TRBJ1-1; D is uncertain. The CDR3 runs 14 residues. The germline CDR1 and CDR2 sequences are SGHRS and YFSETQ. Trimming shortened V by 0 bases and J by 5 bases, and 11 bases separated the two germline ends. The CDR3: CASSLVGVRTEAFF. For the CDR3, the DNA is TGCGCCAGCAGCTTGGTCGGGGTTAGGACTGAAGCTTTCTTT.

Only one count was recorded for this clone. The genes are TRBV28 and TRBJ1-2, with 7 bases lining up with TRBD1. The CDR3 runs 15 residues. Germline CDR1 is MDHEN and CDR2 is SYDVKM. J gave up 4 bases and V 3 bases, and 8 bases lay outside the gene matches. DNA for the CDR3: TGTGCCAGCAGTTTTTCACAGGGGCTCCTCTATGGCTACACCTTC. It is translated as CASSFSQGLLYGYTF.

V usage is TRBV2 and J usage is TRBJ1-1; weak D call: TRBD1 (6 bases). There are 16 residues in the CDR3. From germline, CDR1 is SNHLY and CDR2 FYNNEI. Trimming pared 4 bases from V and 0 bases from J, leaving 15 bases between. In nucleotides, the CDR3 is TGTGCCAGCAGTGTACTCACCGGGACACTGAACACTGAAGCTTTCTTT. As protein: CASSVLTGTLNTEAFF.

The genes are TRBV12-5 and TRBJ2-2; 10 bases map to TRBD1. CDR3 length equals 16 residues. V lost 6 bases, J lost 6 bases, and 10 bases stayed unmatched. Germline V gene sequence: CDR1 LGHNT, CDR2 FRNRAP. Here the CDR3 DNA reads TGTGCTAGTGGCCCCAAGACAGGGGGCGTACCCGGGGAGCTGTTTTTT. Encoded protein: CASGPKTGGVPGELFF.

The chain has TRBV2 and TRBJ2-2, with 12 bases lining up with TRBD2. CDR1 and CDR2 (germline): SNHLY, FYNNEI. This CDR3 is built from 19 residues. V gave up 5 bases and J gave up 7 bases; unmatched junction bases: 17. In nucleotides, the CDR3 is TGTGCCAGCAGTTACGGGACTAGCGGGCCTTCTGAATTCGGCGGGGAGCTGTTTTTT. Its protein is CASSYGTSGPSEFGGELFF.

The chain joins TRBV27 to TRBJ1-3; D gene unclear. Trimming shortened V by 5 bases and J by 4 bases, and 18 bases separated the two germline ends. CDR1 and CDR2 from the germline V gene are MNHEY and SMNVEV (reference sequence). The CDR3 is 16 residues long. The CDR3 sequence: CASSPTTRGPGNTIYF. The CDR3 coding sequence is TGTGCCAGCAGTCCAACCACAAGAGGGCCGGGAAACACCATATATTTT.

V gene TRBV18 combines with J gene TRBJ1-5; possible D gene TRBD1, 6 bases. The CDR3 has 13 amino acids. V gave up 2 bases and J gave up 7 bases, with 9 bases separating them. CDR1 and CDR2 from the germline V gene are KGHSH and LQKENI. DNA of the CDR3: TGTGCCAGCTCACCAGACAGGAGGCAGCCCCAGCATTTT. Translation gives CASSPDRRQPQHF.